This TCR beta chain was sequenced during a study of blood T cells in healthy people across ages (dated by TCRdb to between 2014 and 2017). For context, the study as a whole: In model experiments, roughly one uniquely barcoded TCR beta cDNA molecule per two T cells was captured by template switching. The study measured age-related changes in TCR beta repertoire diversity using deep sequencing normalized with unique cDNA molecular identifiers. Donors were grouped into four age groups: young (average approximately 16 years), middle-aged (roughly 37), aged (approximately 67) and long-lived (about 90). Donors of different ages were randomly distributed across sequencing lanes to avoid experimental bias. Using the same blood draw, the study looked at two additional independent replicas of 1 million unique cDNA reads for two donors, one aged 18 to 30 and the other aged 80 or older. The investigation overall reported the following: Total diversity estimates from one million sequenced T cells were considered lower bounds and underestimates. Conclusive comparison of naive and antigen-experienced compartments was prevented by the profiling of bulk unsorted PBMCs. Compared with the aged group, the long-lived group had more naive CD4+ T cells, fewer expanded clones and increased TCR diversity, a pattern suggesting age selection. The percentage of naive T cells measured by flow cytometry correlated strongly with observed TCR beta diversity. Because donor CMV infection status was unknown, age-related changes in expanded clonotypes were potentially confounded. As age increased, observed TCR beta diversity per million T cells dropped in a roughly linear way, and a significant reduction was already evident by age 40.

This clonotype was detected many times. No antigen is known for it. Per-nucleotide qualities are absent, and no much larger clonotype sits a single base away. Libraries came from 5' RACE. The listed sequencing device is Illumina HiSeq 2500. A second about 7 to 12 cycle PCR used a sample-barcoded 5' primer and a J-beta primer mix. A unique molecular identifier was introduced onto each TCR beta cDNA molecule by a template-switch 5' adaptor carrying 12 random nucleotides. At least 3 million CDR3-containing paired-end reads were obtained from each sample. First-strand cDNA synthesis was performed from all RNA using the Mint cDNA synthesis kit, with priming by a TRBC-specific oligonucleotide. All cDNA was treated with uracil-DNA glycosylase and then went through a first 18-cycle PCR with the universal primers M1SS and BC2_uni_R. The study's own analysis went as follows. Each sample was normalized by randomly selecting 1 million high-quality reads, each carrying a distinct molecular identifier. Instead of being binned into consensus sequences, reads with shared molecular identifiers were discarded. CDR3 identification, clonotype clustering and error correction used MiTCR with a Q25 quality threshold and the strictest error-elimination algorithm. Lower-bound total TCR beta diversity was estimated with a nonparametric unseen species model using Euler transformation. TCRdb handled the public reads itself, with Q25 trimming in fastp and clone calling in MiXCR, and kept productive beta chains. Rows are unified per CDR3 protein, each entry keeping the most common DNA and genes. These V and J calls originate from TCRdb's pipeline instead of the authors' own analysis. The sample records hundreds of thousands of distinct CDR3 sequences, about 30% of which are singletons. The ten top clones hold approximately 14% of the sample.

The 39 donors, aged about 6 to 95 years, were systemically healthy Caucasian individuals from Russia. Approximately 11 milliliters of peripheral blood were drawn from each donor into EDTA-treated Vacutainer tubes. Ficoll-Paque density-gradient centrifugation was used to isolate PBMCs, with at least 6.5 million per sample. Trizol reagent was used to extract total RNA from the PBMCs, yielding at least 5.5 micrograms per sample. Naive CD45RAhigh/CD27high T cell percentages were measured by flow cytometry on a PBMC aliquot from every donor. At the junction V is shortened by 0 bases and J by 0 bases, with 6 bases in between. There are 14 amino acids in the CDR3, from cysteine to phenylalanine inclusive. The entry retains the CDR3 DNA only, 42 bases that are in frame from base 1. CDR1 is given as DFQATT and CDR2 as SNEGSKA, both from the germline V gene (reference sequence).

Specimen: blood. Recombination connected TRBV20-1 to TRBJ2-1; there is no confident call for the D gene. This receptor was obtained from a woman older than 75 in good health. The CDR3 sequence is CSAREYSSYNEQFF. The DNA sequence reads TGCAGTGCTAGAGAGTATAGCTCCTACAATGAGCAGTTCTTC.